Shown below are 29 T cell receptor beta chains from a single sample sequenced in a study of blood T cell repertoires in COVID-19. Method: immunoSEQ multiplex PCR; TCRdb's copy keeps in-frame clones and lacks some. In the table there are 190,000 or so clones, roughly 90% of which are singletons. The specimen sequenced was PBMCs or T cells enriched from blood (not recorded which). These receptors were collected from a woman younger than 35 who had recovered from COVID-19.

This sequence joins TRBV18 and TRBJ2-5; TRBD2 might be the D (7 bases). Germline V gene data show CDR1 as KGHSH and CDR2 as LQKENI. CDR3 length equals 15 residues. V lost 0 bases and J 7 bases, leaving 15 bases between the germline ends. For the CDR3, the DNA is TGTGCCAGCTCACCACCTACTAGCGAGGGGGGGACCCAGTACTTC. Amino acids: CASSPPTSEGGTQYF.

This clone came up a few times. The chain uses TRBV27 and TRBJ1-6, with 7 bases that match TRBD1. The V gene end was trimmed by 2 bases and the J gene end by 10 bases; junction bases not matched to a gene: 8. Germline values: CDR1 MNHEY, CDR2 SMNVEV (reference sequence). This CDR3 is 15 amino acids long. The CDR3 DNA sequence: TGTGCCAGCAGTTTAAGACAGGGCTTACGGTCACCCCTCCACTTT. This codes for CASSLRQGLRSPLHF.

The V gene is TRBV5-1, the J gene TRBJ1-1; 7 nucleotides match TRBD1. The CDR3 length is 15 residues. CDR1 is SGHRS, CDR2 YFSETQ, per germline. With 5 bases clipped from V and 3 bases from J, the junction kept 10 bases outside the gene matches. DNA for the CDR3: TGCGCCAGCAGGGAAGGACAGGCGGCCCACACTGAAGCTTTCTTT. It translates to CASREGQAAHTEAFF.

This clone has a single count. The chain combines TRBV25-1 with TRBJ2-7; 11 bases map to TRBD1. J was trimmed by 7 bases and V by 6 bases; bases with no gene match: 8. CDR1 MGHDK and CDR2 SYGVNS come from the germline V gene. The CDR3 totals 14 residues. This CDR3 is CASRRGQGAGEQYF. CDR3 DNA: TGTGCCAGCAGACGAGGACAGGGGGCTGGGGAGCAGTACTTC.

This chain uses TRBV5-1 with TRBJ1-1; 9 nucleotides agree with TRBD1. From germline, CDR1 is SGHRS and CDR2 YFSETQ. V lost 4 bases and J lost 4; bases outside the gene matches: 8. The CDR3 loop spans 15 amino acids. The CDR3 nucleotides read TGCGCCAGCAGCGATGGGGACAGGGCGATCACTGAAGCTTTCTTT. It translates to CASSDGDRAITEAFF.

The V and J genes are TRBV3-1 (or the pseudogene TRBV3-2) and TRBJ2-7, with 10 nucleotides matching TRBD2. The J segment lost 3 bases and the V segment lost 1 base, leaving 3 bases of the junction unmatched. The germline V gene encodes CDR1 LGHDT and CDR2 YNNKEL (reference sequence). The CDR3 is 15 amino acids. CDR3 sequence: CASSQGTSGVYEQYF. The CDR3 DNA sequence: TGTGCCAGCAGCCAAGGTACTAGCGGGGTCTACGAGCAGTACTTC.

V usage is TRBV19 and J usage is TRBJ1-6; D not certain. Per germline, CDR1 LNHDA and CDR2 SQIVND (reference sequence). The CDR3 spans 16 residues. Between the trimmed V and J ends, which lost 5 bases and 4 bases, there was a span of 15 bases. The CDR3 DNA follows: TGTGCCAGTAGTCCCGAGGGCAATAGGTATAATTCACCCCTCCACTTT. Its protein is CASSPEGNRYNSPLHF.

The V call is TRBV24-1, the J call TRBJ1-5; a weak D match, TRBD1 (5 bases). The CDR3 is made up of 13 amino acids. The V gene lost 1 base and the J gene lost 7 bases, with 7 bases spanning the gap. Germline CDR1 and CDR2: KGHDR and SFDVKD. Here the CDR3 DNA reads TGTGCCACCAGTGATTTTGGGGCACAGCCCCAGCATTTT. This codes for CATSDFGAQPQHF.

V usage is TRBV5-1 and J usage is TRBJ2-2; TRBD2 might be the D (5 bases). Germline CDR1 reads SGHRS; CDR2 reads YFSETQ. The V and J ends lost 3 bases and 2 bases respectively, with 17 bases between them. The CDR3 totals 17 residues. In DNA, the CDR3 is TGCGCCAGCAGCTCCCTAAGAGCGGACCTTAACACCGGGGAGCTGTTTTTT. Translated, it gives CASSSLRADLNTGELFF. The variable domain in full, completed from reference TRBV5-1 and TRBJ2-2, reads KAGVTQTPRYLIKTRGQQVTLSCSPISGHRSVSWYQQTPGQGLQFLFEYFSETQRNKGNFPGRFSGRQFSNSRSEMNVSTLELGDSALYLCASSSLRADLNTGELFFGEGSRLTVL.

The chain employs TRBV7-2 and TRBJ1-4; 8 nucleotides match TRBD1. The CDR3 is made up of 15 amino acids. Unmatched junction bases numbered 6, after V lost 2 bases and J lost 7 bases. The germline gives CDR1 SGHTA, CDR2 FQGNSA. CDR3 region: CASSLTGGRSEKLFF. The DNA for the CDR3 is TGTGCCAGCAGCTTAACAGGGGGAAGGAGTGAAAAACTGTTTTTT.

The chain employs TRBV5-1 and TRBJ1-1, with 8 bases identical to TRBD1. Germline CDR1 reads SGHRS; CDR2 reads YFSETQ. With 4 bases clipped from V and 6 bases from J, the junction kept 8 bases outside the gene matches. This CDR3 region has 14 residues. CDR3 amino acids: CASSRMDRVSEAFF. CDR3 in DNA: TGCGCCAGCAGCAGGATGGACAGGGTCTCTGAAGCTTTCTTT.

This clone showed up just a few times. The J gene is TRBJ2-3, the V gene TRBV2, with a tentative D call TRBD2 (6 bases). The CDR3 loop spans 12 amino acids. Germline V lookup: CDR1 SNHLY, CDR2 FYNNEI. The V and J ends lost 9 bases and 2 bases respectively, with 9 bases between them. As DNA, the CDR3 is TGTGCCAGTGGAGGGGACACAGATACGCAGTATTTT. Translated: CASGGDTDTQYF.

V usage is TRBV29-1 and J usage is TRBJ2-1, with 9 bases matching TRBD2. This CDR3 contains 14 residues. Germline lookup yields CDR1 SQVTM and CDR2 ANQGSEA. After removal of 4 bases from V and 5 bases from J, the junction contained 6 bases not matched to a gene. The CDR3 sequence: CSVVRGGVHNEQFF. CDR3 in DNA: TGCAGCGTTGTTCGCGGGGGGGTGCACAATGAGCAGTTCTTC.

V usage is TRBV7-9 and J usage is TRBJ1-3; tentative D call: TRBD1 (5 bases). The germline CDR1 and CDR2 sequences are SEHNR and FQNEAQ (reference sequence). V was shortened by 5 bases and J by 1 base, with 12 bases between the two germline ends. The CDR3 contains 15 residues. CDR3 nucleotides: TGTGCCAGCAGCCTCAGGGAATTGTCTGGAAACACCATATATTTT. Its protein is CASSLRELSGNTIYF. Based on the CDR3 plus reference TRBV7-9 and TRBJ1-3, the full variable domain is DTGVSQNPRHKITKRGQNVTFRCDPISEHNRLYWYRQTLGQGPEFLTYFQNEAQLEKSRLLSDRFSAERPKGSFSTLEIQRTEQGDSAMYLCASSLRELSGNTIYFGEGSWLTVV.

This sequence joins TRBV27 and TRBJ2-2, with 9 bases lining up with TRBD1. The CDR3 has 19 amino acids. Germline assignment: CDR1 MNHEY and CDR2 SMNVEV (reference sequence). V lost 2 bases and J lost 1; bases outside the gene matches: 11. The CDR3 DNA follows: TGTGCCAGCAGTTTAGTGGCGGGACAGGGAAGTTTGAACACCGGGGAGCTGTTTTTT. Protein: CASSLVAGQGSLNTGELFF.

This chain connects TRBV6-5 to TRBJ1-1, with D maybe TRBD1 (5 bases). This CDR3 contains 13 residues. Germline V gene sequence: CDR1 MNHEY, CDR2 SVGAGI. V lost 4 bases to trimming and J lost 7 bases, with 13 bases between them. The CDR3 reads CASSSKRQYEAFF. CDR3 DNA sequence: TGTGCCAGCAGTTCAAAGAGACAGTATGAAGCTTTCTTT.

The chain couples TRBV11-2 to TRBJ1-1; no clear D gene. V was clipped by 1 base and J by 3 bases, with 6 bases between them. CDR3 length: 13 amino acids. The germline V gene has CDR1 SGHAT and CDR2 FQNNGV. Here the CDR3 DNA reads TGTGCCAGCAGCTTAGGACAATACACTGAAGCTTTCTTT. It codes for CASSLGQYTEAFF.

The chain carries TRBV5-1 and TRBJ1-1, with a tentative D call TRBD1 (6 bases). Germline lookup yields CDR1 SGHRS and CDR2 YFSETQ. The CDR3 covers 14 residues. The germline V and J ends were trimmed by 3 bases and 6 bases, with 15 bases remaining between them. This CDR3 reads CASSSAQGWSEAFF. DNA of the CDR3: TGCGCCAGCAGCTCCGCTCAGGGGTGGTCTGAAGCTTTCTTT.

This sequence joins TRBV9 and TRBJ1-1, with D maybe TRBD1 (6 bases). Germline assignment: CDR1 SGDLS and CDR2 YYNGEE. With 0 bases removed from V and 0 bases from J, the gap between germline ends came to 12 bases. This CDR3 is built from 16 residues. CDR3 in amino acids: CASSVGVGALNTEAFF. The CDR3 DNA sequence: TGTGCCAGCAGCGTAGGTGTGGGGGCCTTGAACACTGAAGCTTTCTTT.

This chain joins TRBV7-9 and TRBJ1-6; 9 bases match TRBD1. From germline, CDR1 is SEHNR and CDR2 FQNEAQ (reference sequence). Trimming cost V 2 bases and J 4 bases; bases outside gene matches: 12. This CDR3 spans 19 amino acids. CDR3 in amino acids: CASSLKSGQGSGYNSPLHF. As DNA, the CDR3 is TGTGCCAGCAGCTTAAAGTCGGGACAGGGATCGGGTTATAATTCACCCCTCCACTTT.

V usage is TRBV28 and J usage is TRBJ1-2; D perhaps matches TRBD1 (5 bases). Trimming pared 6 bases from V and 0 bases from J, leaving 14 bases between. The CDR3 has 15 residues. The V gene's germline CDR1 is MDHEN and CDR2 SYDVKM. CDR3 nucleotides: TGTGCCAGCAGACACCGGGGGACGGCTAACTATGGCTACACCTTC. Translation: CASRHRGTANYGYTF.

The genes are TRBV5-1 and TRBJ1-1, with 7 nucleotides matching TRBD1. The V segment lost 0 bases and the J segment 0 bases; nucleotides outside the gene matches: 11. Germline CDR1 reads SGHRS; CDR2 reads YFSETQ. The CDR3 consists of 18 residues. The CDR3 DNA follows: TGCGCCAGCAGCTTGGGCGGAACAGGGGCCCCCATGAACACTGAAGCTTTCTTT. As protein: CASSLGGTGAPMNTEAFF.

The chain recombines TRBV19 with TRBJ1-1; no clear D. The ends were cut back, 9 bases at V and 1 base at J, with 9 bases in the middle. In germline, CDR1 is LNHDA, CDR2 SQIVND (reference sequence). This CDR3 spans 12 amino acids. CDR3 sequence: CARHSQNTEAFF. The CDR3 nucleotides read TGTGCCAGGCATAGTCAGAACACTGAAGCTTTCTTT.

This clone was seen at least ten times. This chain connects TRBV12-3 or TRBV12-4 to TRBJ1-1; D call uncertain. The CDR3 is 13 residues long. Trimming cost V 3 bases and J 1 base, with 6 bases left between them. CDR3 DNA: TGTGCCAGCAGTTTGGCGGAGAACACTGAAGCTTTCTTT. Encoded protein: CASSLAENTEAFF.

V and J are TRBV10-3 and TRBJ1-1, with TRBD1 matching 9 bases. The CDR3 consists of 17 residues. The V gene end was trimmed by 2 bases and the J gene end by 5 bases; junction bases not matched to a gene: 12. Germline V gene lookup returns CDR1 ENHRY and CDR2 SYGVKD. The chain's CDR3 is CAISEPGVGQGFTEAFF. In nucleotides, the CDR3 is TGTGCCATCAGTGAGCCGGGGGTCGGACAGGGGTTTACTGAAGCTTTCTTT.

This chain connects TRBV2 to TRBJ2-3; TRBD2 aligns across 13 bases. V shed 6 bases and J 4 bases; nucleotides not matched to a gene: 7. CDR1 SNHLY and CDR2 FYNNEI come from the germline V gene. The CDR3 is 16 amino acids. As DNA, the CDR3 is TGTGCCAGCAGCGTGCGACTAGCGGGGGGAGCAGATACGCAGTATTTT. Translated, it gives CASSVRLAGGADTQYF.

The rearrangement links TRBV6-5 to TRBJ2-3, with D possibly TRBD1 on 7 matching bases. Trimming shortened V by 2 bases and J by 4 bases, and 13 bases separated the two germline ends. In germline, CDR1 is MNHEY, CDR2 SVGAGI. The CDR3 loop spans 15 amino acids. This chain's CDR3 is CASSYDVRGADTQYF. In DNA form, the CDR3 reads TGTGCCAGCAGTTACGATGTCAGGGGGGCAGATACGCAGTATTTT.

The chain uses TRBV6-6 and TRBJ2-5; the D gene is possibly TRBD1 (6 bases). This CDR3 has 13 amino acids. The V end was cut by 8 bases, the J end by 1 base, with 11 bases between. Germline loops: CDR1 MNHNY, CDR2 SVGAGI (reference sequence). The CDR3, as DNA: TGTGCCAGCCAGGAAGGGGGCCAAGAGACCCAGTACTTC. Translation gives CASQEGGQETQYF.

This chain links TRBV24-1 with TRBJ2-1; 8 positions agree with TRBD1. Germline V gene sequence: CDR1 KGHDR, CDR2 SFDVKD. J lost 1 base, V lost 9 bases, and 4 bases had no gene match. This CDR3 is 14 amino acids long. CDR3 DNA sequence: TGTGCCACCTCCCGACAGGGGTCCTACAATGAGCAGTTCTTC. Its protein is CATSRQGSYNEQFF.